What follows describes a single TCR beta chain. Clones were sequenced by immunoSEQ multiplex PCR, and TCRdb holds only the in-frame ones, with some missing. This table holds 170,000 or so clones, roughly 84% found once. This sample is part of a study of blood T cell repertoires in COVID-19. Overall study: From the United States, Italy and Spain came samples of acute and convalescent COVID-19. PBMCs, B-cell-depleted T cells, or T cells were the source of the cDNA or gDNA that made up the material.

The sample taken for sequencing was peripheral blood. The TCR originated in a woman aged 60-75 years with acute or convalescent COVID-19.

The CDR3 nucleotides read TGTGCCAGTAGTATGGGAGGCCACTACAATGAGCAGTTCTTC. Translated: CASSMGGHYNEQFF. The chain is built from TRBV19 and TRBJ2-1; TRBD2 is a possible D gene (6 bases). The V end was cut by 3 bases, the J end by 3 bases, with 9 bases between. This CDR3 contains 14 residues. Germline V gene data show CDR1 as LNHDA and CDR2 as SQIVND (reference sequence).